This TCR beta chain comes out of a study of T cell responses to AZD1222 COVID-19 vaccine. Measured with immunoSEQ multiplex PCR; TCRdb has only the in-frame clones, and not every one. The sample consists of about 70,000 clones, 75% to 95% of them appearing once. Germline lookup yields CDR1 SGHNT and CDR2 YYREEE (reference sequence). Trimming took 0 bases from V and 5 from J, leaving 14 bases between them. The CDR3 contains 15 residues. The chain is built from TRBV5-4 and TRBJ2-5; D uncertain. This clonotype was sampled from an adult who received the AZD1222 COVID-19 vaccine. The sequencing used peripheral blood, collected 28 days after the second AZD1222 dose. The CDR3 coding sequence is TGTGCCAGCAGCTTGGAGTCAACTACCCTCGAGACCCAGTACTTC. Its translation: CASSLESTTLETQYF.